The 14 T cell receptor beta chains presented below share a single source sample, sequenced in a study of T cells after posttransplantation cyclophosphamide. Methotrexate plus calcineurin inhibitor accompanied controls' myeloablative marrow transplants; sampling was 1 year later. Using immunoSEQ multiplex PCR, the repertoire was profiled, and TCRdb retains in-frame clones only, with some absent. Found here are tens of thousands of clones, 70% to 90% of them singletons; the top ten hold 8.2%. The sample here was PBMCs, taken after an allogeneic stem cell transplant with a calcineurin inhibitor and methotrexate. Receptor source: a female patient aged 50 to 60 who received an allogeneic stem cell transplant from an unrelated donor, was CMV-positive, and had chronic GVHD only. Some T cells may have originated in the graft donor.

The chain is built from TRBV4-2 and TRBJ1-2; unclear D gene. CDR1 and CDR2 from the germline V gene are LGHNA and YNFKEQ. This CDR3 contains 15 residues. The ends were cut back, 0 bases at V and 4 bases at J, with 12 bases in the middle. The CDR3 is CASSQESVGVYGYTF. CDR3 nucleotide sequence: TGTGCCAGCAGCCAAGAATCGGTCGGGGTCTATGGCTACACCTTC.

Concerning this clone itself: A read error may account for a junction end that differs from germline. V usage is TRBV7-9 and J usage is TRBJ2-2, with 7 positions matching TRBD2. Germline V CDR1 and CDR2: SEHNR, FQNEAQ (reference sequence). The CDR3 runs to 16 residues. CDR3 DNA sequence: TGTGCCAGCAGCGTAGCGCGGGTAGCGGGCACCGGGGAGCTGTTTTTT. This gives the protein CASSVARVAGTGELFF.

The chain uses TRBV27 and TRBJ1-5; tentatively, D is TRBD1 (5 bases). Germline V CDR1 and CDR2: MNHEY, SMNVEV (reference sequence). The CDR3 covers 15 residues. Trimming took off 5 bases at V and 2 bases at J, with 13 bases between the two ends. In DNA form, the CDR3 reads TGTGCCAGCAGTAAGACAGAACAACGCAATCAGCCCCAGCATTTT. Translation: CASSKTEQRNQPQHF.

The chain couples TRBV27 to TRBJ2-7; D may be TRBD1 (5 bases). The germline CDR1 and CDR2 sequences are MNHEY and SMNVEV (reference sequence). The germline V and J ends were trimmed by 5 bases and 1 base, with 6 bases remaining between them. The CDR3 has 12 amino acids. The CDR3 here is CASSTGSYEQYF. As DNA, the CDR3 is TGTGCCAGCAGTACAGGATCCTACGAGCAGTACTTC.

The chain has TRBV19 and TRBJ1-1; TRBD1 might be the D (5 bases). Germline loops: CDR1 LNHDA, CDR2 SQIVND (reference sequence). This CDR3 has 13 residues. Trimming took 10 bases from V and 5 from J, leaving 17 bases between them. The CDR3 reads CATTRLGGTEAFF. Written as DNA, the CDR3 is TGTGCCACCACACGACTCGGGGGGACTGAAGCTTTCTTT.

This chain joins TRBV2 and TRBJ2-7; D perhaps matches TRBD1 (6 bases). From germline, CDR1 is SNHLY and CDR2 FYNNEI. V was pared by 4 bases and J by 6 bases, with 16 bases between. The CDR3 loop spans 14 amino acids. DNA of the CDR3: TGTGCCAGCAGTGTCAGGGGCCCTCAGGGCGAGCAGTACTTC. Its translation: CASSVRGPQGEQYF. Full variable domain (remainder filled in from reference TRBV2 and TRBJ2-7): EPEVTQTPSHQVTQMGQEVILRCVPISNHLYFYWYRQILGQKVEFLVSFYNNEISEKSEIFDDQFSVERPDGSNFTLKIRSTKLEDSAMYFCASSVRGPQGEQYFGPGTRLTVT.

The CDR3 nucleotides are TGTGCCAGCAGTCCACTCCCTGACTCCTACGAGCAGTACTTC. Translation: CASSPLPDSYEQYF. The V call is TRBV28, the J call TRBJ2-5; no clear D. Near its end, the DNA agrees better with TRBJ2-7, so the J call may be wrong. The germline V gene encodes CDR1 MDHEN and CDR2 SYDVKM. CDR3 size: 14 residues.

This clone was detected once. The CDR3 nucleotides read TGTGCCAGCAGTCCATATAACCTCCGGACAGGGGGCAATCAGCCCCAGCATTTT. Translation gives CASSPYNLRTGGNQPQHF. The gene calls are TRBV28 and TRBJ1-5, with 9 nucleotides matching TRBD1. CDR1 is MDHEN, CDR2 SYDVKM, per germline. The CDR3 totals 18 residues. The V and J ends lost 5 bases and 2 bases, in that order; junction bases with no gene match: 13. Variable domain in full (rest from reference TRBV28 and TRBJ1-5): DVKVTQSSRYLVKRTGEKVFLECVQDMDHENMFWYRQDPGLGLRLIYFSYDVKMKEKGDIPEGYSVSREKKERFSLILESASTNQTSMYLCASSPYNLRTGGNQPQHFGDGTRLSIL.

The CDR3 region has the DNA TGTGCCAGCAGTTACTCGACAGGAAACTACGAGCAGTACTTC. Its translation is CASSYSTGNYEQYF. The rearrangement joins TRBV6-5 to TRBJ2-7; D is perhaps TRBD1 (6 bases). Germline V CDR1 and CDR2: MNHEY, SVGAGI. CDR3 length: 14 amino acids. Trimming stripped 0 bases from V and 3 bases from J, with 9 bases between.

The chain is built from TRBV18 and TRBJ2-3; D may be TRBD2 (6 bases). The CDR3 totals 15 residues. Deletions cut 0 bases from V and 4 bases from J, with 11 bases between. Germline lookup yields CDR1 KGHSH and CDR2 LQKENI. CDR3 protein: CASSPPVGSSDTQYF. The DNA of the CDR3 is TGTGCCAGCTCACCACCAGTCGGGAGCTCAGATACGCAGTATTTT.

The genes are TRBV4-1 and TRBJ2-7; TRBD2 might be the D (5 bases). The germline CDR1 and CDR2 sequences are MGHRA and YSYEKL. The ends were cut back, 0 bases at V and 5 bases at J, with 14 bases in the middle. This CDR3 contains 15 residues. CDR3 sequence: CASSQDRASPDEQYF. The CDR3 DNA reads as TGCGCCAGCAGCCAAGATAGAGCTAGCCCCGACGAGCAGTACTTC.

The V call is TRBV5-1, the J call TRBJ2-7; the match to TRBD2 covers 7 bases. The V and J ends lost 0 bases and 11 bases, in that order; junction bases with no gene match: 11. CDR3 length: 14 residues. Germline V gene lookup returns CDR1 SGHRS and CDR2 YFSETQ. The CDR3 coding sequence is TGCGCCAGCAGCTTGGAGGGAGGGGCGGGAGTTAAGTACTTC. Residues: CASSLEGGAGVKYF.

J is TRBJ1-3 and V is TRBV7-2, with D possibly being TRBD1 (5 bases). V lost 1 base and J lost 0, with 10 bases in between. The germline gives CDR1 SGHTA, CDR2 FQGNSA. This CDR3 is built from 16 residues. CDR3 nucleotide sequence: TGTGCCAGCAGCTTAGTATCACAGGCCTCTGGAAACACCATATATTTT. Its protein is CASSLVSQASGNTIYF.

V and J are TRBV11-2 and TRBJ2-7; D call uncertain. The CDR3 is 15 residues long. Germline CDR1 and CDR2: SGHAT and FQNNGV. With 1 base removed from V and 9 bases from J, the gap between germline ends came to 19 bases. CDR3 sequence: CASSLVRSRQYRQYF. The CDR3 DNA follows: TGTGCCAGCAGCTTAGTAAGGTCGCGGCAGTATAGGCAGTACTTC.